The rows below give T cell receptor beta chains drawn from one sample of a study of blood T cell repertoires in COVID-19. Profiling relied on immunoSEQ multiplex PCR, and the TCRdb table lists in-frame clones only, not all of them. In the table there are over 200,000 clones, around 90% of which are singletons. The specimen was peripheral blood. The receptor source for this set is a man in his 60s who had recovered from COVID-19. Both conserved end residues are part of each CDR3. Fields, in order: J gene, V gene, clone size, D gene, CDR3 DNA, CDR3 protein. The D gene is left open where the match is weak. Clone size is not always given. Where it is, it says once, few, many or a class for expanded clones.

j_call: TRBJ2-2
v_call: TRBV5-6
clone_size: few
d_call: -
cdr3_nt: TGTGCCAGCAGCTTCGGGTTGCTTAGTGGGGAGCTGTTTTTT
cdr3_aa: CASSFGLLSGELFF

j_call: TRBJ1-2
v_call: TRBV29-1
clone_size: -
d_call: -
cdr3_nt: TGCAGCGCCGGCAAAGGGGGCTATGGCTACACCTTC
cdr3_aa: CSAGKGGYGYTF

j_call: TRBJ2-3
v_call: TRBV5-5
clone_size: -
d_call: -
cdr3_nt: TGTGCCAGCAGCAGGACGACAGCTTCAGATACGCAGTATTTT
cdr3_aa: CASSRTTASDTQYF

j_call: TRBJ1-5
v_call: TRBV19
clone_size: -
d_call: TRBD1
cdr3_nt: TGTGCCAGTAGATGGGACAGAACGACCAATCAGCCCCAGCATTTT
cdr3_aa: CASRWDRTTNQPQHF

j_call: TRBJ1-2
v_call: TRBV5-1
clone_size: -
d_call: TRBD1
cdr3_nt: TGCGCCAGCAGCTTGGGGGCAGGGGGCTTTGGCTACACCTTC
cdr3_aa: CASSLGAGGFGYTF

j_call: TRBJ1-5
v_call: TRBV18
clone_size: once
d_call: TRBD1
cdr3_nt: TGTGCCAGCTCACCTGGGACAGATAGCAATCAGCCCCAGCATTTT
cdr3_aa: CASSPGTDSNQPQHF

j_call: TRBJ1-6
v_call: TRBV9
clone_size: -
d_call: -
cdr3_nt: TGTGCCAGCAGCCTAAGGGGGTTGCCTAATTCACCCCTCCACTTT
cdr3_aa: CASSLRGLPNSPLHF

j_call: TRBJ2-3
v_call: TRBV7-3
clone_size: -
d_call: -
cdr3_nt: TGTGCCAGCAGCAAGGACAATACGCAGTATTTT
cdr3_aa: CASSKDNTQYF

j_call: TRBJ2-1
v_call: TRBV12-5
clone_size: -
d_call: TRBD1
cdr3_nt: TGTGCTAGTGGTTTGGCCAGATCCCCGGGACAGGGACGGCATGAGCAGTTCTTC
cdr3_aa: CASGLARSPGQGRHEQFF

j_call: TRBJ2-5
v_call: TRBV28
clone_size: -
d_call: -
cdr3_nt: TGTGCCAGCAGTCGGCGCTGGGCCCGCCAAGAGACCCAGTACTTC
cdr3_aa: CASSRRWARQETQYF

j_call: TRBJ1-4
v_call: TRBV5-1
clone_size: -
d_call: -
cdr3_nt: TGCGCCAGCAGCTTGGACAGACCTAATGAAAAACTGTTTTTT
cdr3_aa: CASSLDRPNEKLFF

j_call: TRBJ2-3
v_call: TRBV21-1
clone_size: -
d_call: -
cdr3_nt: TGTGCCAGCAGCAAAGTAGCTAGCGGGTGTACAGATACGCAGTATTTT
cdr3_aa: CASSKVASGCTDTQYF

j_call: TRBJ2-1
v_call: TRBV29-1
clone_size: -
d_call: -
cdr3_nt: TGCAGCGCCGTGTCGGCGGGTAGCTCCTACAATGAGCAGTTCTTC
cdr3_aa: CSAVSAGSSYNEQFF

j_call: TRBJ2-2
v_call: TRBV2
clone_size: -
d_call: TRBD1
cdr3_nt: TGTGCCAGCAGTGACAACAGGGGGCGCGACACCGGGGAGCTGTTTTTT
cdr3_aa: CASSDNRGRDTGELFF

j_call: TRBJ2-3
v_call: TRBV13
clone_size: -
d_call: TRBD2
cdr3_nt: TGTGCCAGCAGCTTAGCGGGGGGGCGCACAGATACGCAGTATTTT
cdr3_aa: CASSLAGGRTDTQYF

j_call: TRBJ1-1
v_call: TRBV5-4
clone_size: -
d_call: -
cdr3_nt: TGTGCCAGCAGCTTTGGTTTACAGGTGAACACTGAAGCTTTCTTT
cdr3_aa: CASSFGLQVNTEAFF

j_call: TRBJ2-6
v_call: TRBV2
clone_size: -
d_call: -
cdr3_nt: TGTGCCGGGCGGGCGCTTGCTGGGGCCAACGTCCTGACTTTC
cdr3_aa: CAGRALAGANVLTF

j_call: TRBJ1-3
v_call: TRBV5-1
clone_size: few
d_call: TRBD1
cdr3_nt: TGCGCCAGTAGACCGGGACAGGGAACAAGAAACACCATATATTTT
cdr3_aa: CASRPGQGTRNTIYF

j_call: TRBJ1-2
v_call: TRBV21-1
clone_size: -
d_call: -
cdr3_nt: TGTGCCAGCACCGAAGGGGGTAAGGGACAGGGAAAGCCCTGCTATGGCTACACCTTC
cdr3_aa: CASTEGGKGQGKPCYGYTF

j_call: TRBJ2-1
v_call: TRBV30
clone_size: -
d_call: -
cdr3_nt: TGTGCCTGGATGAGGGCAAAGGGGGTAGGGATCTCCTACAATGAGCAGTTCTTC
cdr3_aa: CAWMRAKGVGISYNEQFF

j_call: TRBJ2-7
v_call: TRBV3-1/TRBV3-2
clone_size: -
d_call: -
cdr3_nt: TGTGCCAGCAGCCGACAGGTCGCCTACGAGCAGTACTTC
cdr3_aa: CASSRQVAYEQYF

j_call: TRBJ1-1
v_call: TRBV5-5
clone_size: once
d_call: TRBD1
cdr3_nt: TGTGCCAGCAGCACAGACAGGGTCACTGAAGCTTTCTTT
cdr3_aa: CASSTDRVTEAFF

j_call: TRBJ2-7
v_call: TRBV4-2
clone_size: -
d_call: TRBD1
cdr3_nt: TGTGCCAGCAGCCAATCCCCGGGACAGGGTATCTACGAGCAGTACTTC
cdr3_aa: CASSQSPGQGIYEQYF

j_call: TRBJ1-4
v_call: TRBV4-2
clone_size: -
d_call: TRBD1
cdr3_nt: TGTGCCAGCAGCCGGGTACCGACAGGGAACATGAATGAAAAACTGTTTTTT
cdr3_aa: CASSRVPTGNMNEKLFF

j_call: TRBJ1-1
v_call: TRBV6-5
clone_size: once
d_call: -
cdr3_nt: TGTGCCAGCAGCCCGACTCAAGGGGGAAGGACTGAAGCTTTCTTT
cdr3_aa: CASSPTQGGRTEAFF

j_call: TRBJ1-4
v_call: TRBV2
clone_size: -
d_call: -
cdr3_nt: TGTGCCAGCACCCGAGAAGGGGCAACTAATGAAAAACTGTTTTTT
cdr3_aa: CASTREGATNEKLFF

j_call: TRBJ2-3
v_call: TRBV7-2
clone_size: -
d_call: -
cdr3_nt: TGTGCCAGCAGCCCATCGGGATCCGCTGGGGGGGCCCAGTATTTT
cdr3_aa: CASSPSGSAGGAQYF

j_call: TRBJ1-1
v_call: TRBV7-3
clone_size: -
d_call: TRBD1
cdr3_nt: TGTGCCAGCAGCCAGGGGGCGGTACGACTGAACACTGAAGCTTTCTTT
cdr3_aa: CASSQGAVRLNTEAFF

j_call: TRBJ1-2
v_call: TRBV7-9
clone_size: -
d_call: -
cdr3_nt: TGTGCCAGCAGCTTAGCGACGACAGGTATCTATGGCTACACCTTC
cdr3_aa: CASSLATTGIYGYTF

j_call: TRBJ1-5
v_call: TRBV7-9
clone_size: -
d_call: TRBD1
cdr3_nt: TGTGCCAGCAGCTTATGGGGACAGGGCGATCAGCCCCAGCATTTT
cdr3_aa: CASSLWGQGDQPQHF

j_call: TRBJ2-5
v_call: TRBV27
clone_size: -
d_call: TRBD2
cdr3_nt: TGTGCCAGCAGTTTTTTTGGGACTAGCGGAAAACAAGAGACCCAGTACTTC
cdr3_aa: CASSFFGTSGKQETQYF

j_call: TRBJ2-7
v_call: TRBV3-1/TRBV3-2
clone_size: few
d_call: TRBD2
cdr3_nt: TGTGCCTCGCGGGGGAGCTACGAGCAGTACTTC
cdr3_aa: CASRGSYEQYF

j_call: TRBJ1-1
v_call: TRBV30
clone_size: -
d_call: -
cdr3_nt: TGTGCCTGGAGTGTTGCCAGGGAGGTAGCTTTCTTT
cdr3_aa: CAWSVAREVAFF

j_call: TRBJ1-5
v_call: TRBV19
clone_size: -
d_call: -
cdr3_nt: TGTGCCAGTCACCAGGGATTGAATAGCAATCAGCCCCAGCATTTT
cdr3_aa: CASHQGLNSNQPQHF

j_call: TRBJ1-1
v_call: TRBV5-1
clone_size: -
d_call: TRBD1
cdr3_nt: TGCGCCAGCAGCGGGGACAGTGGGAACACTGAAGCTTTCTTT
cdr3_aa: CASSGDSGNTEAFF

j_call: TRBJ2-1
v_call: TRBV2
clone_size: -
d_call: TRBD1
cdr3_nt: TGTGCCAGCTGCCTCGAAGTACAGGGGGTTAATGAGCAGTTCTTC
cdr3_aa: CASCLEVQGVNEQFF

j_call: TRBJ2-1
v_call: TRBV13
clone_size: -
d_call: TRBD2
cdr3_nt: TGTGCCAGCAGCCAAGAACCCAGCGGGGGGGATGAGCAGTTCTTC
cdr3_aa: CASSQEPSGGDEQFF

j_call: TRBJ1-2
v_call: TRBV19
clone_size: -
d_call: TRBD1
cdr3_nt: TGTGCCAGTAGTATCGAGGCAGGGGGCCTTAACTATGGCTACACCTTC
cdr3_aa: CASSIEAGGLNYGYTF

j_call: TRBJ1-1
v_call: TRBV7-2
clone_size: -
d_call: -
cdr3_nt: TGTGCCAGCAGCTTAGCAACAGGGATTAGGGTGAACACTGAAGCTTTCTTT
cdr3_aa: CASSLATGIRVNTEAFF

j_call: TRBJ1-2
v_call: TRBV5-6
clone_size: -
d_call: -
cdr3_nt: TGTGCCAGCAGCCCAACAGGGAGGGTTGGCTACACCTTC
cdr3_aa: CASSPTGRVGYTF

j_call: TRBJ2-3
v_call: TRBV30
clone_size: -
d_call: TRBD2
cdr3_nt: TGTGCCGGTGGCGGGGGGCCCTCCACAGATACGCAGTATTTT
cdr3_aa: CAGGGGPSTDTQYF

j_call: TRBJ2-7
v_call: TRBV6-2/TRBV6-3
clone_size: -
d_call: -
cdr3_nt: TGTGCCAGCAGCCTACAGAGATACGAGCAGTACTTC
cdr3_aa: CASSLQRYEQYF

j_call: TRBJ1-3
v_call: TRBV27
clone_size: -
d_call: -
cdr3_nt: TGTGCCAGCAGTTTCGGGTGGGGCGGTGGAAACACCATATATTTT
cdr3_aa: CASSFGWGGGNTIYF

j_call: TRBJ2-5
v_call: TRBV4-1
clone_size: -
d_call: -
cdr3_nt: TGCGCCAGCAGCCACCTAATTACAGGGTACGAGACCCAGTACTTC
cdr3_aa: CASSHLITGYETQYF

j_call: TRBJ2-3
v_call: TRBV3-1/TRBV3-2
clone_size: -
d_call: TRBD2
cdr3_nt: TGTGCCAGCAGCCAAGCGGGACTAGCGGGACGCACAGATACGCAGTATTTT
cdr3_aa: CASSQAGLAGRTDTQYF

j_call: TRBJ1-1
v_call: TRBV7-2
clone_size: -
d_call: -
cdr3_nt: TGTGCCAGCAGCTTAGCGCCAGGGCAGAACACTGAAGCTTTCTTT
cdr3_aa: CASSLAPGQNTEAFF

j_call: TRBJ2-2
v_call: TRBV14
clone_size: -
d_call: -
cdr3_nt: TGTGCCAGCAGCCAAAAAATGACTGACACCGGGGAGCTGTTTTTT
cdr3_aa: CASSQKMTDTGELFF